The 30 T cell receptor beta chains reported below all come from one sample, sequenced in a study of cytomegalovirus exposure and HLA in healthy donors. It was with 60 Vbeta and 13 Jbeta primers that the PCR ran. The repertoire was sequenced with immunoSEQ multiplex PCR; TCRdb's copy has only in-frame clones and lacks some. This table has 130,000 or so clones, roughly four fifths appearing once. The sequenced material came from PBMCs. Receptor source: a male donor in good health and CMV-seronegative.

This clone was observed once. The chain carries TRBV6-1 and TRBJ2-3; the match to TRBD2 covers 9 bases. The CDR3 consists of 17 residues. After removal of 2 bases from V and 1 base from J, the junction contained 7 bases not matched to a gene. Germline CDR1 reads MNHNS; CDR2 reads SASEGT. The CDR3 DNA sequence: TGTGCCAGCAGTGAAAAAGTAGCGGGGGCGGGCACAGATACGCAGTATTTT. Translated, it gives CASSEKVAGAGTDTQYF.

The chain recombines TRBV6-1 with TRBJ1-3; D possibly corresponds to TRBD1 (5 bases). The CDR3 totals 13 residues. CDR1 is MNHNS, CDR2 SASEGT, per germline. V was trimmed by 8 bases and J by 0 bases, leaving 8 bases between them. The CDR3 coding sequence is TGTGCCAGCTCGGGGGGCTCTGGAAACACCATATATTTT. It translates to CASSGGSGNTIYF.

This clone appeared a few times. CDR3 residues: CASSVDAGPTYEQYF. The CDR3 DNA reads TGTGCCAGCAGCGTAGATGCAGGGCCAACCTACGAGCAGTACTTC. This chain connects TRBV9 to TRBJ2-7; a weak D match, TRBD1 (5 bases). The V and J ends lost 0 bases and 2 bases respectively, with 12 bases between them. This CDR3 spans 15 amino acids. Germline CDR1 is SGDLS and CDR2 is YYNGEE.

The chain recombines TRBV6-1 with TRBJ2-7, with a tentative D call TRBD1 (5 bases). The CDR3 covers 17 residues. Germline-derived CDR1 and CDR2 are MNHNS and SASEGT. The ends were cut back, 3 bases at V and 2 bases at J, with 20 bases in the middle. The CDR3 nucleotides are TGTGCCAGCAGTGAGCTTTTCCGGGCAGGGCGACCCTACGAGCAGTACTTC. Its translation: CASSELFRAGRPYEQYF.

This rearrangement joins TRBV28 to TRBJ2-3; 12 bases are shared with TRBD2. V lost 5 bases and J lost 0; bases outside the gene matches: 6. CDR1 and CDR2 from the germline V gene are MDHEN and SYDVKM. This CDR3 region has 17 residues. For the CDR3, the DNA is TGTGCCAGCAGTCCGGGACTAGCGGGTCCTAGCACAGATACGCAGTATTTT. This encodes CASSPGLAGPSTDTQYF.

The chain is built from TRBV6-1 and TRBJ2-5, with D perhaps TRBD2 (5 bases). This CDR3 region has 15 residues. V shed 4 bases and J shed 2 bases, with 14 bases lying between them. Per the germline V gene, CDR1 is MNHNS and CDR2 is SASEGT. CDR3 nucleotide sequence: TGTGCCAGCAGTGCCGCGGTGGGCGGGCAAGAGACCCAGTACTTC. Translation gives CASSAAVGGQETQYF.

On this clone: Sequence at one end of the junction differs from germline and may be a read error. The chain joins TRBV7-9 to TRBJ2-1, with D possibly TRBD2 on 5 matching bases. The CDR3 totals 14 residues. Per the germline V gene, CDR1 is SEHNR and CDR2 is FQNEAQ (reference sequence). The CDR3 loop is CSSSLAGTYNEQFF. In nucleotides, the CDR3 is TGTTCCAGCAGCTTGGCGGGCACCTACAATGAGCAGTTCTTC.

As concerns this clone: A read error may account for a junction end that differs from germline. At the DNA level, this CDR3 is encoded by other sequences in the same sample as well. The chain has TRBV27 and TRBJ1-1, with 7 bases aligning to TRBD1. CDR1 and CDR2 (germline): MNHEY, SMNVEV (reference sequence). This CDR3 has 15 residues. This chain's CDR3 is CASSFSGTANTEAFF. The CDR3, as DNA: TGTGCTAGCAGTTTCTCGGGGACAGCTAACACTGAAGCTTTCTTT.

This chain uses TRBV5-1 with TRBJ1-1; D might be TRBD1 (5 bases). V dropped 0 bases and J dropped 0 bases, with 12 bases sitting between them. The CDR3 has 16 amino acids. Germline CDR1 SGHRS, CDR2 YFSETQ. For the CDR3, the DNA is TGCGCCAGCAGCTTGGTAAGCGGGGCTATGAACACTGAAGCTTTCTTT. It encodes CASSLVSGAMNTEAFF.

This clone appeared once. The V gene is TRBV27, the J gene TRBJ2-1; 12 positions agree with TRBD2. The CDR3 is 17 amino acids. V shed 5 bases and J 9 bases; nucleotides not matched to a gene: 14. Looked up from germline, CDR1 is MNHEY and CDR2 is SMNVEV (reference sequence). CDR3 amino acids: CASSASPGLAGWGEQFF. CDR3 DNA: TGTGCCAGCAGTGCCTCCCCCGGACTAGCGGGATGGGGTGAGCAGTTCTTC.

The genes are TRBV5-1 and TRBJ1-6, with 7 bases lining up with TRBD1. In germline, CDR1 is SGHRS, CDR2 YFSETQ. V shed 2 bases, J shed 0 bases, and the junction held 8 bases outside the gene matches. The CDR3 spans 18 residues. The CDR3 DNA follows: TGCGCCAGCAGCTTTGGGACAGCCATACTCTCCTATAATTCACCCCTCCACTTT. It yields the protein CASSFGTAILSYNSPLHF.

This rearrangement joins TRBV7-8 to TRBJ1-2; D is uncertain. CDR3 length: 14 residues. Deletions cut 3 bases from V and 8 bases from J, with 16 bases between. CDR1 SGHVS and CDR2 FQNEAQ come from the germline V gene. CDR3 in amino acids: CASSFWSAEGGYTF. The CDR3 nucleotides read TGTGCCAGCAGCTTCTGGAGTGCTGAGGGAGGCTACACCTTC.

The chain uses TRBV7-8 and TRBJ2-5; no clear D. V dropped 3 bases and J dropped 2 bases, with 7 bases sitting between them. The CDR3 consists of 13 residues. Germline CDR1 is SGHVS and CDR2 is FQNEAQ. The CDR3 protein is CASSFGRQETQYF. The CDR3, as DNA: TGTGCCAGCAGCTTTGGCAGACAAGAGACCCAGTACTTC.

The rearrangement uses TRBV4-3 and TRBJ1-5; D is unresolved. CDR3 length equals 15 residues. Trimming took off 0 bases at V and 3 bases at J, with 9 bases between the two ends. Germline V gene sequence: CDR1 LGHNA, CDR2 YSLEER. CDR3 bases: TGCGCCAGCAGCCAAGAGCGGAAAATCAATCAGCCCCAGCATTTT. Translating gives CASSQERKINQPQHF.

This sequence joins TRBV28 and TRBJ2-7; a weak D match, TRBD1 (6 bases). This CDR3 comprises 16 residues. The V gene's germline CDR1 is MDHEN and CDR2 SYDVKM. Trimming stripped 2 bases from V and 5 bases from J, with 19 bases between. CDR3 residues: CASSLRGSYGVHEQYF. In nucleotides, the CDR3 is TGTGCCAGCAGTTTAAGGGGGAGCTATGGGGTACACGAGCAGTACTTC.

Here the CDR3 DNA reads TGTGCCAGTAGCCCGTCGAGCGGGGGCCAAGAGACCCAGTACTTC. Translating it yields CASSPSSGGQETQYF. The J gene is TRBJ2-5, the V gene TRBV19; 8 bases agree with TRBD2. CDR1 is LNHDA and CDR2 is SQIVND in the germline V gene (reference sequence). V shed 6 bases and J 1 base; nucleotides not matched to a gene: 7. The CDR3 length is 15 residues.

V and J are TRBV15 and TRBJ1-1; D unclear. The germline V gene encodes CDR1 LNHNV and CDR2 YYDKDF (reference sequence). V was pared by 0 bases and J by 2 bases, with 10 bases between. This CDR3 region has 15 residues. CDR3 in amino acids: CATSRDTRFNTEAFF. CDR3 bases: TGTGCCACCAGCAGAGATACGAGGTTCAACACTGAAGCTTTCTTT. The full variable domain, with the rest looked up from reference TRBV15 and TRBJ1-1, is DAMVIQNPRYQVTQFGKPVTLSCSQTLNHNVMYWYQQKSSQAPKLLFHYYDKDFNNEADTPDNFQSRRPNTSFCFLDIRSPGLGDTAMYLCATSRDTRFNTEAFFGQGTRLTVV.

The chain combines TRBV6-1 with TRBJ1-5; no definite D call. This CDR3 comprises 13 residues. The ends were cut back, 3 bases at V and 3 bases at J, with 6 bases in the middle. Germline lookup yields CDR1 MNHNS and CDR2 SASEGT. For the CDR3, the DNA is TGTGCCAGCAGTGACATCCCCAATCAGCCCCAGCATTTT. Translation: CASSDIPNQPQHF.

This chain joins TRBV25-1 and TRBJ1-3; tentative D call: TRBD1 (5 bases). Germline CDR1 reads MGHDK; CDR2 reads SYGVNS. CDR3 length: 15 residues. V shed 4 bases and J shed 0 bases, with 10 bases lying between them. CDR3 residues: CASSATGDSGNTIYF. CDR3 sequence (DNA): TGTGCCAGCAGTGCTACAGGAGACTCTGGAAACACCATATATTTT.

This clone came up a few times. The chain uses TRBV9 and TRBJ2-5, with 10 bases aligning to TRBD2. There are 15 residues in the CDR3. J gave up 2 bases and V 3 bases, and 4 bases lay outside the gene matches. CDR1 is SGDLS, CDR2 YYNGEE, per germline. CDR3 nucleotide sequence: TGTGCCAGCAGCGCTAGCGGGAGCGGGCAAGAGACCCAGTACTTC. Amino acid sequence: CASSASGSGQETQYF.

V is TRBV7-3 and J is TRBJ2-1; 9 bases fit TRBD2. This CDR3 contains 16 residues. The V gene end was trimmed by 5 bases and the J gene end by 4 bases; junction bases not matched to a gene: 9. Germline V CDR1 and CDR2: SGHTA, FQGTGA. In DNA, the CDR3 is TGTGCCAGCAGCCAACTTAGCGGGAGTCGTTACAATGAGCAGTTCTTC. This sequence encodes CASSQLSGSRYNEQFF.

This clone was observed once. This chain connects TRBV11-2 to TRBJ2-3; TRBD2 matches at 7 bases. The length of the CDR3 is 15 residues. Trimming at V came to 3 bases and at J to 0 bases, leaving 3 bases not matched to a gene. Germline loops: CDR1 SGHAT, CDR2 FQNNGV. The CDR3 DNA is TGTGCCAGCAGCTTTGGGGGGGGGAGCACAGATACGCAGTATTTT. Protein sequence: CASSFGGGSTDTQYF.

The V and J genes are TRBV27 and TRBJ2-6; no firm D call. V lost 6 bases, J lost 0 bases, and 3 bases lay in between. Germline V gives CDR1 MNHEY, CDR2 SMNVEV (reference sequence). The CDR3 runs to 13 residues. In nucleotides, the CDR3 is TGTGCCAGCAGCTACTCTGGGGCCAACGTCCTGACTTTC. Amino acid sequence: CASSYSGANVLTF.

The chain recombines TRBV7-2 with TRBJ1-5; D is uncertain. CDR1 and CDR2 (germline): SGHTA, FQGNSA. The germline V and J ends were trimmed by 1 base and 7 bases, with 11 bases remaining between them. This CDR3 comprises 14 residues. The CDR3 DNA follows: TGTGCCAGCAGCTTAGGAGGGTTTGAGCAGCCCCAGCATTTT. Encoded protein: CASSLGGFEQPQHF.

The chain uses TRBV14 and TRBJ1-1; 9 positions match TRBD1. Germline assignment: CDR1 SGHDN and CDR2 FVKESK. The CDR3 loop spans 15 amino acids. Losses at the gene ends were 2 bases for V and 4 bases for J; bases not matched to a gene: 5. The CDR3 DNA is TGTGCCAGCAGCCAAAACAGGGGGCCGAGCACTGAAGCTTTCTTT. This sequence encodes CASSQNRGPSTEAFF.

This clone was seen more than once but under ten times. This chain uses TRBV7-2 with TRBJ2-7; TRBD2 agrees at 7 bases. Germline V gene sequence: CDR1 SGHTA, CDR2 FQGNSA. V dropped 1 base and J dropped 0; count of bases not matched to a gene: 3. This CDR3 is 15 amino acids long. The CDR3 sequence is CASSLGGGSSYEQYF. CDR3 coding DNA: TGTGCCAGCAGCTTAGGGGGGGGTAGCTCCTACGAGCAGTACTTC.

The rearrangement uses TRBV28 and TRBJ1-2; possibly TRBD1 for D (6 bases). This CDR3 is 14 amino acids long. V lost 3 bases, J lost 3 bases, and 11 bases lay in between. Germline V gene sequence: CDR1 MDHEN, CDR2 SYDVKM. CDR3 nucleotide sequence: TGTGCCAGCAGTTTGTGGGGGGGCGACTATGGCTACACCTTC. Translating gives CASSLWGGDYGYTF.

In DNA form, the CDR3 reads TGTGCCAGCAGCCAAGACTTGGGCAGTGACAGGGCGAACACTGAAGCTTTCTTT. Translating gives CASSQDLGSDRANTEAFF. The chain links TRBV4-2 to TRBJ1-1; 7 nucleotides match TRBD1. Germline V gene sequence: CDR1 LGHNA, CDR2 YNFKEQ. The CDR3 extends over 18 amino acids. The J segment lost 1 base and the V segment lost 0 bases, leaving 11 bases of the junction unmatched.

This chain uses TRBV7-3 with TRBJ1-2, with D possibly matching TRBD1 (6 bases). The CDR3 is 15 residues long. Per germline, CDR1 SGHTA and CDR2 FQGTGA. V lost 1 base and J 3 bases, leaving 12 bases between the germline ends. The chain's CDR3 is CASSLKGGEDYGYTF. DNA for the CDR3: TGTGCCAGCAGCTTAAAAGGGGGTGAGGACTATGGCTACACCTTC. Filled out from reference TRBV7-3 and TRBJ1-2, the complete variable domain reads GAGVSQTPSNKVTEKGKYVELRCDPISGHTALYWYRQSLGQGPEFLIYFQGTGAADDSGLPNDRFFAVRPEGSVSTLKIQRTERGDSAVYLCASSLKGGEDYGYTFGSGTRLTVV.

V is TRBV6-1 and J is TRBJ2-1; 12 bases agree with TRBD2. The CDR3 extends over 13 amino acids. Germline-derived CDR1 and CDR2 are MNHNS and SASEGT. DNA for the CDR3: TGTGCGTCCAAACTAGCGGGAGGAAATGAGCAGTTCTTC. Translation: CASKLAGGNEQFF.